This is a list of T cell receptor beta chains from one sample in a study of blood T cells in healthy people across ages. In TCRdb, the 5' RACE reads were re-called with MiXCR into one record per CDR3 protein. The sample lists about 1.8 million distinct CDR3 sequences; around half were seen once. Sequencing input: blood. The receptors stem from a woman aged 40 to 50 in good health. Each CDR3 is given with its conserved first and last residue. D genes are given only for firm matches. Not every row has a clone size; where given, it reads once, few, many or a size class.

J gene | clone size | V gene | D gene | CDR3 DNA | CDR3 protein
TRBJ1-2 | few | TRBV11-2 | - | TGTGCCAGCAGCTTAGATCTAGACTATGGCTACACCTTC | CASSLDLDYGYTF
TRBJ2-2 | few | TRBV2 | - | TGTGCCAGCAGTGTTCTAAACACCGGGGAGCTGTTTTTT | CASSVLNTGELFF
TRBJ2-3 | - | TRBV20-1 | TRBD2 | TGCAGTGCTAGAGACCAACTAGCGGACCTCGGTCATACGCAGTATTTT | CSARDQLADLGHTQYF
TRBJ2-5 | - | TRBV20-1 | TRBD1 | TGCAGTGCTAGAGTTACAGGGGTAGGAGAGACCCAGTACTTC | CSARVTGVGETQYF
TRBJ2-7 | - | TRBV7-9 | TRBD2 | TGTGCCAGCAGCAACTCCGGGACTAGCGGGGGGGCTTCCTACGAGCAGTACTTC | CASSNSGTSGGASYEQYF
TRBJ2-3 | - | TRBV7-2 | TRBD1 | TGTGCCAGCAGCCCGGACACAGGGGGCTGGTCAGATACGCAGTATTTT | CASSPDTGGWSDTQYF
TRBJ1-6 | - | TRBV6-2/TRBV6-3 | TRBD1 | TGTGCCAGCAGCCATACCGGGACAGGGGTTAGTTCACCCCTCCACTTT | CASSHTGTGVSSPLHF
TRBJ2-1 | once | TRBV15 | - | TGTGCCACCAGCATCGGGACTCCCATCGCGCAGCAGTTCTTC | CATSIGTPIAQQFF
TRBJ2-3 | once | TRBV20-1 | - | TGCAGCGGAAAGGGGGTCCCTAAATTCACAGATACGCAGTATTTT | CSGKGVPKFTDTQYF
TRBJ1-1 | - | TRBV4-2 | - | TGTGCCAGCAGCCAAGATTTCGTGACAGGCGAAGCTTTCTTT | CASSQDFVTGEAFF
TRBJ1-6 | once | TRBV5-1 | - | TGCGCCAGCTTGGGGCAGGCCTATTCACCCCTCCACTTT | CASLGQAYSPLHF
TRBJ2-1 | - | TRBV6-5 | TRBD1 | TGTGCCAGCAGTTCCAGGACAGGGTTAGGGAATGAGCAGTTCTTC | CASSSRTGLGNEQFF
TRBJ1-2 | - | TRBV7-2 | - | TGTGCCAGCAGCTTTGAGACGACCCGGGGGCGGAACTATGGCTACACCTTC | CASSFETTRGRNYGYTF
TRBJ2-3 | - | TRBV7-2 | TRBD2 | TGTGCCAGCAGCTTAGTGGGCTTTGCTAGCGGGGGGGTTGATACGCAGTATTTT | CASSLVGFASGGVDTQYF
TRBJ1-4 | few | TRBV29-1 | TRBD1 | TGCAGCGTGGGGACAGGGGATGATGAAAAACTGTTTTTT | CSVGTGDDEKLFF
TRBJ2-7 | - | TRBV6-6 | TRBD2 | TGTGCCATCGCGACTAGCGGTTACGAGCAGTACTTC | CAIATSGYEQYF
TRBJ1-2 | few | TRBV20-1 | - | TGCAGTTCCAGACTCGGACCTAACTATGGCTACACCTTC | CSSRLGPNYGYTF
TRBJ2-5 | - | TRBV7-9 | - | TGTGCCAGCAGCTCCTATTTCCGAGAGACCCAGTACTTC | CASSSYFRETQYF
TRBJ2-7 | - | TRBV20-1 | - | TGCAGTGCTATATGGACCGGATGGGGACCCTACTCCTACGAGCAGTACTTC | CSAIWTGWGPYSYEQYF
TRBJ2-7 | - | TRBV5-1 | TRBD1 | TGCGCCAGCAGAATGGCGTTGGGACAGGGATCCTACGAGCAGTACTTC | CASRMALGQGSYEQYF
TRBJ2-5 | - | TRBV20-1 | - | TGCAGTGCTAGTGAGGGAGGGGGTGTCCAAGAGACCCAGTACTTC | CSASEGGGVQETQYF
TRBJ2-5 | - | TRBV11-2 | - | TGTGCCAGCAGCTCCCGCACTTGGTACAATGAGCAGTACTTC | CASSSRTWYNEQYF
TRBJ2-4 | few | TRBV20-1 | TRBD1 | TGCAGTGCTAGGGACAGGGCGAGAGCCAAAAACATTCAGTACTTC | CSARDRARAKNIQYF
TRBJ1-2 | - | TRBV7-2 | TRBD1 | TGTGCCAGCAGCGTTCTACAGGGGGCTTCTGTTCCTTACTATGGCTACACCTTC | CASSVLQGASVPYYGYTF
TRBJ2-3 | - | TRBV5-1 | TRBD1 | TGCGCCAGCAGTAGACGGACAGGGGGCGGCGGGGGAGGTACGCAGTATTTT | CASSRRTGGGGGGTQYF
TRBJ1-5 | - | TRBV20-1 | TRBD1 | TGCAGTGCTAGACCGCCGGGACAGAACAATCAGCCCCAGCATTTT | CSARPPGQNNQPQHF
TRBJ2-1 | - | TRBV20-1 | TRBD2 | TGCAGTGCTAGAGGGCTAGCGGGGGGGCCCCGCTCCTACAATGAGCAGTTCTTC | CSARGLAGGPRSYNEQFF
TRBJ2-4 | - | TRBV25-1 | TRBD1 | TGTGCCAGCAGTGAATATATAAGGGGGCGATTGGAAAACATTCAGTACTTC | CASSEYIRGRLENIQYF
TRBJ2-5 | many | TRBV20-1 | TRBD2 | TGCAGTGCTAGAGATCTGGCGGGGGGGTTTGAGACCCAGTACTTC | CSARDLAGGFETQYF
TRBJ2-7 | few | TRBV6-2/TRBV6-3 | - | TGTGCCAGCCTTCTAGCGCCAGCCTACGAGCAGTACTTC | CASLLAPAYEQYF
TRBJ2-3 | - | TRBV2 | TRBD1 | TGTGCCAGCAGTGAAGCGGGACAGCACACAGATACGCAGTATTTT | CASSEAGQHTDTQYF
TRBJ2-7 | many | TRBV29-1 | - | TGCAGCGTTGGGACAGTTAGCGAGCAGTACTTC | CSVGTVSEQYF
TRBJ2-3 | - | TRBV20-1 | - | TGCAGTGGGACCGGGGCGGGGGCCCGCACAGATACGCAGTATTTT | CSGTGAGARTDTQYF
TRBJ2-2 | - | TRBV6-5 | TRBD1 | TGTGCCAGCAGAACGGACAGGGTTCGCGGGGAGCTGTTTTTT | CASRTDRVRGELFF
TRBJ2-5 | few | TRBV12-3/TRBV12-4 | - | TGTGCCAGCAGTCCGGCCAAAGAGACCCAGTACTTC | CASSPAKETQYF
TRBJ2-5 | - | TRBV11-2 | - | TGTGCCAGCAGCCCACACAGGTTGGAGGGGGAGACCCAGTACTTC | CASSPHRLEGETQYF
TRBJ2-3 | - | TRBV12-3/TRBV12-4 | TRBD2 | TGTGCCAGCAGTTTTAGGGGACTAGCAAGCACAGATACGCAGTATTTT | CASSFRGLASTDTQYF
TRBJ2-5 | - | TRBV18 | - | TGTGCCAGCTCACTGAATATAGGGGAAGAGACCCAGTACTTC | CASSLNIGEETQYF
TRBJ1-6 | few | TRBV20-1 | - | TGCAGTGCTAGGGTGGGGGAAATGAATTCTAATTCACCCCTCCACTTT | CSARVGEMNSNSPLHF
TRBJ1-2 | - | TRBV21-1 | - | TGTGCCAGCAGCAAAGCTCGGGACAGGGGGCTTAACTATGGCTACACCTTC | CASSKARDRGLNYGYTF
TRBJ2-5 | - | TRBV11-1 | - | TGTGCCAGCAGCTTGGCGGGGATGAAGACCCAGTACTTC | CASSLAGMKTQYF
TRBJ1-2 | - | TRBV7-2 | TRBD1 | TGTGCCAGCAGCTCCAGAAGAGGGGGCGAGCATGGCTACACCTTC | CASSSRRGGEHGYTF
TRBJ2-7 | - | TRBV20-1 | - | TGCAGTGGGCGCGGGGGCCTCGACTACGAGCAGTACTTC | CSGRGGLDYEQYF
TRBJ2-7 | few | TRBV20-1 | TRBD1 | TGCAGTGCTAGAGGCTTCGGGACAGGGACGTACGAGCAGTACTTC | CSARGFGTGTYEQYF
TRBJ2-7 | - | TRBV16 | - | TGTGCCAGCAGCCAATCGGAGTACGAGCAGTACTTC | CASSQSEYEQYF
TRBJ2-5 | few | TRBV5-1 | TRBD2 | TGCGCCACCGGCGTCGGGACTAGAGCGTCGGAGACCCAGTACTTC | CATGVGTRASETQYF
TRBJ2-5 | - | TRBV7-9 | TRBD2 | TGTGCCAGCAGCTACGGGACTAGCGGGGGCCGGGAGACCCAGTACTTC | CASSYGTSGGRETQYF
TRBJ2-5 | few | TRBV4-2 | TRBD2 | TGTGCCAGCAGCCAAGAGGTCCAGCGGGGGACCCAAGAGACCCAGTACTTC | CASSQEVQRGTQETQYF
TRBJ2-1 | few | TRBV7-2 | - | TGTGCCAGCAGCTTAGGACTACAAGGCAATGAGCAGTTCTTC | CASSLGLQGNEQFF
TRBJ1-5 | - | TRBV9 | - | TGTGCCAGCAGCGTAGGACATAGCAATCAGCCCCAGCATTTT | CASSVGHSNQPQHF
TRBJ2-1 | - | TRBV9 | TRBD2 | TGTGCCAGCAGCCACTCTAGCGGGGGGGCTCTCAATGAGCAGTTCTTC | CASSHSSGGALNEQFF
TRBJ2-2 | - | TRBV6-5 | - | TGTGCCAGCGGGTACGGTGCAACCGGGGAGCTGTTTTTT | CASGYGATGELFF
TRBJ1-4 | - | TRBV19 | - | TGTGCCAGTAGTTTCCCGGACACGTATGCAACTAATGAAAAACTGTTTTTT | CASSFPDTYATNEKLFF
TRBJ2-7 | once | TRBV2 | TRBD1 | TGTGCCAGCAAAAGACAGGGAATGGAGCAGTACTTC | CASKRQGMEQYF
TRBJ2-5 | - | TRBV29-1 | - | TGCAGCGTTGAGTATTTGGGCTACCAAGAGACCCAGTACTTC | CSVEYLGYQETQYF